Listed below are T cell receptor beta chains from one sample, sequenced in a study of T-cell reconstitution after alpha-beta-depleted transplantation in children. TCRdb independently ran MiXCR on the PCR reads; one entry per CDR3 protein. There are around 490,000 distinct CDR3 sequences in the sample; about an eighth occur only once, and less than 15% lies in the top ten. The material sequenced was PBMCs, mostly from graft donor cells, taken 180 days after TCRalphabeta/CD19-depleted stem cell transplant. The receptors originated from a female patient younger than 10 who had a stem cell transplant for aplastic anemia, so the T cells may come from the graft donor. Both conserved end residues are part of each CDR3. A D gene is named only where the DNA matches it firmly. The size field is filled for only some rows; it gives once, few, many or a size class.

TRBJ1-2 - TRBD1 TRBV7-2 TGTGCCAGCAGTTTTACCGGGACAGTTAACTATGGCTACACCTTC CASSFTGTVNYGYTF
TRBJ1-1 few - TRBV29-1 TGCAGCGTTGAGGCAGTTGAAGCTTTCTTT CSVEAVEAFF
TRBJ2-6 - - TRBV2 TGTGCCAGCCCCAACGGACCTGGGGCCAACGTCCTGACTTTC CASPNGPGANVLTF
TRBJ2-3 many TRBD2 TRBV20-1 TGCAGTGCTGCACGGGAGGGAAGCACAGATACGCAGTATTTT CSAAREGSTDTQYF
TRBJ1-1 few - TRBV28 TGTGCCAGCAGTTTCCGCTCGGACCTCCCTACGGCTTTCTTT CASSFRSDLPTAFF
TRBJ2-1 - TRBD1 TRBV7-2 TGTGCCAGCAGCTCCGCCTCCGGGACAGGGAACAATGAGCAGTTCTTC CASSSASGTGNNEQFF
TRBJ1-2 few - TRBV7-2 TGTGCCAGCACCAAATCAGTAACCGGCCGCTATGGCTACACCTTC CASTKSVTGRYGYTF
TRBJ2-7 - - TRBV11-2 TGTGCCAGCAGCTTAGATCGGGCACTCAGCTCCTACGAGCAGTACTTC CASSLDRALSSYEQYF
TRBJ1-1 - - TRBV6-1 TGTGCCAGCAGTGCCAACAGGGCGGTGGGCACTGAAGCTTTCTTT CASSANRAVGTEAFF
TRBJ2-1 - TRBD1 TRBV29-1 TGCAGCGTAGCCGGTCCCGGGACAGGGTTTGATGAGCAGTTCTTC CSVAGPGTGFDEQFF
TRBJ2-1 - TRBD2 TRBV20-1 TGCAGTGCTAGATATGGTAGCGGGTTTGGGAATGAGCAGTTCTTC CSARYGSGFGNEQFF
TRBJ2-1 few TRBD2 TRBV12-3/TRBV12-4 TGTGCCAGCAGTACGGGACTAGCGGGAGGGTATCCCAATGAGCAGTTCTTC CASSTGLAGGYPNEQFF
TRBJ1-4 many - TRBV12-3/TRBV12-4 TGTGCCAGCAGTTTTGTTGAGGGCGAAAAACTGTTTTTT CASSFVEGEKLFF
TRBJ2-1 - - TRBV7-8 TGTGCCAGCAGCGGTGAGCGGGCTTCCTACAATGAGCAGTTCTTC CASSGERASYNEQFF
TRBJ2-5 few - TRBV20-1 TGCAGTGCTCCCCGGACTCAAGAGACCCAGTACTTC CSAPRTQETQYF
TRBJ1-2 - TRBD1 TRBV7-8 TGTGCCAGCAGCTGGGGCCAGGGGGATGGCTACACCTTC CASSWGQGDGYTF
TRBJ2-1 - - TRBV5-1 TGCGCCAGCAGCTATCGGGGCGCGAGCTATGAGCAGTTCTTC CASSYRGASYEQFF
TRBJ2-5 - TRBD1 TRBV19 TGTGCCAGTAGTATAGGCCCCTTACAGGGGGCGCCCCGCCGAGAGACCCAGTACTTC CASSIGPLQGAPRRETQYF
TRBJ2-1 - - TRBV28 TGTGCCAGCAGCCGAAAACAGGGAAGGTGGCAGTTCTTC CASSRKQGRWQFF
TRBJ2-5 few TRBD2 TRBV9 TGTGCCAGCAGCGTAGGGGCGGGAGGCGAGACCCAGTACTTC CASSVGAGGETQYF
TRBJ2-2 - - TRBV12-3/TRBV12-4 TGTGCCAGCAGCGACGGGACAACACGGAGCCGGGAGCTGTTTTTT CASSDGTTRSRELFF
TRBJ2-2 many - TRBV2 TGTGCCAGCACGGGGGCTACCAACACCGGGGAGCTGTTTTTT CASTGATNTGELFF
TRBJ2-1 - - TRBV13 TGTGCCATACAAGGGTACAATGAGCAGTTCTTC CAIQGYNEQFF
TRBJ1-1 - - TRBV18 TGTGCCAGCTCACCATCGCCACCGTCAACATTGAACACTGAAGCTTTCTTT CASSPSPPSTLNTEAFF
TRBJ1-3 few - TRBV4-3 TGCGCCAGCAGCCAAGGCAGGTCGTCTGGAAACACCATATATTTT CASSQGRSSGNTIYF
TRBJ2-5 - TRBD2 TRBV3-1 TGTGCCAGCAGCCAACTAGCGGGAGCGGCCCAGTACTTC CASSQLAGAAQYF
TRBJ1-2 few TRBD1 TRBV29-1 TGCAGCGTTGAAGTTTTTGGAGGGACAGGAATCGTCCGAGGCTACACCTTC CSVEVFGGTGIVRGYTF
TRBJ2-5 - - TRBV5-6 TGTGCCAGCACCCGTAGTAGGGAGACCCAGTACTTC CASTRSRETQYF
TRBJ1-5 - - TRBV18 TGTGCCAGCTCACCGGTGGCGGGGTACAGCAATCAGCCCCAGCATTTT CASSPVAGYSNQPQHF
TRBJ1-2 few TRBD1 TRBV29-1 TGCAGCGTCGACCGGGACAGGGTCTATGGCTACACCTTC CSVDRDRVYGYTF
TRBJ2-7 few - TRBV5-1 TGCGCCAGCAGCGACCCCCCGACCCTCCACTACGAGCAGTACTTC CASSDPPTLHYEQYF
TRBJ1-5 - - TRBV28 TGTGCCAGCAGTGACGGGAACCTAGGGAAGCCCCAGCATTTT CASSDGNLGKPQHF
TRBJ2-1 many TRBD1 TRBV29-1 TGCAGCGTTGAATTGGCCCGTACAGGGGCCTATGAGCAGTTCTTC CSVELARTGAYEQFF
TRBJ1-5 - - TRBV28 TGTGCCAGCAGTCCCCCTACAGGGCACAATCAGCCCCAGCATTTT CASSPPTGHNQPQHF
TRBJ2-1 - TRBD2 TRBV6-1 TGTGCCAGCAGCCCAGCTAGCGGGAGAATTGGTGAGCAGTTCTTC CASSPASGRIGEQFF
TRBJ2-1 few TRBD2 TRBV11-2 TGTGCCAGCAGCTTAGTGGCAATAGCGGGACCCGTCGCGGATGAGCAGTTCTTC CASSLVAIAGPVADEQFF
TRBJ2-7 - TRBD1 TRBV10-3 TGTGCCATCAGTGAGTCAAACAGGGGGCGGGTAGAACTCTACGAGCAGTACTTC CAISESNRGRVELYEQYF
TRBJ2-3 - - TRBV20-1 TGCAGTGCCCCTCGGGGCGAGGGCACAGATACGCAGTATTTT CSAPRGEGTDTQYF
TRBJ2-1 many TRBD2 TRBV12-3/TRBV12-4 TGTGCCAGCAGTCCAAGCGGGACTCGGACCTACAATGAGCAGTTCTTC CASSPSGTRTYNEQFF
TRBJ2-5 - TRBD2 TRBV3-1 TGTGCCAGCAATCCCGAGGGCCTAGCGGGAGGCCCGAAAGGGACCCAGTACTTC CASNPEGLAGGPKGTQYF
TRBJ2-1 few TRBD2 TRBV9 TGTGCCAGCAGCGTAGCGGGTCTCCCGGGACTAGGGAATGAGCAGTTCTTC CASSVAGLPGLGNEQFF
TRBJ2-3 few TRBD1 TRBV12-3/TRBV12-4 TGTGCCAGCAGTTGGACAGGGGACTTAGATACGCAGTATTTT CASSWTGDLDTQYF
TRBJ2-5 - - TRBV12-5 TGTGCTAGTGGTACGGGACATCAAGAGACCCAGTACTTC CASGTGHQETQYF
TRBJ2-2 many - TRBV9 TGTGCCAGCAGCGTCCAGACGAACGGGGAGCTGTTTTTT CASSVQTNGELFF
TRBJ2-1 many - TRBV6-2/TRBV6-3 TGTGCCAGCAGGAGGACTTTTGCCCATGAGCAGTTCTTC CASRRTFAHEQFF
TRBJ2-1 - - TRBV6-1 TGTGCCAGCAGCCCCCCTTTGGCTGCGCGCAATGAGCAGTTCTTC CASSPPLAARNEQFF
TRBJ1-3 - TRBD1 TRBV7-9 TGTGCCAGCAGCCATGGGGACAGTGGAAACACCATATATTTT CASSHGDSGNTIYF
TRBJ2-5 - TRBD2 TRBV7-8 TGTGCCAGCAGCTTAGGGCTAGCGGGCACGGCCCAGTACTTC CASSLGLAGTAQYF
TRBJ1-1 few - TRBV27 TGTGCCAGCGGAGGCCAGGTTGGGGCCACTGAAGCTTTCTTT CASGGQVGATEAFF
TRBJ1-4 - - TRBV12-3/TRBV12-4 TGTGCCAGCAGACCCGCCCCCGGGTTTTTAGGAGAAAAACTGTTTTTT CASRPAPGFLGEKLFF